These T cell receptor beta chains were read from a single sample in a study of OX40 agonist ivuxolimab in advanced cancers. Measured with immunoSEQ multiplex PCR; TCRdb has only the in-frame clones, and not every one. This table has about 23,000 clones, 84% appearing once. The specimen was CD4+ or CD8+ T cells sorted from blood, collected in a trial of the OX40 agonist ivuxolimab. Receptor source: an adult with an advanced solid tumor such as melanoma, head and neck, liver or kidney cancer. CDR3s include the opening cysteine and the closing phenylalanine or tryptophan. Fields, in order: J gene, V gene, clone size, D gene, CDR3 protein, CDR3 DNA. D genes are given only for firm matches. The size of a clone is reported for some rows only, either as once, few or many, or as a class for expanded clones.

j_call: TRBJ2-1
v_call: TRBV9
clone_size: -
d_call: TRBD1
cdr3_aa: CASRPGQGWDEQFF
cdr3_nt: TGTGCCAGCAGACCGGGACAGGGATGGGATGAGCAGTTCTTC

j_call: TRBJ1-1
v_call: TRBV13
clone_size: once
d_call: -
cdr3_aa: CASSSPVEGTEAFF
cdr3_nt: TGTGCCAGCAGCTCCCCGGTTGAGGGGACTGAAGCTTTCTTT

j_call: TRBJ2-3
v_call: TRBV6-4
clone_size: -
d_call: TRBD2
cdr3_aa: CASSASGGASYNTDTQYF
cdr3_nt: TGTGCCAGCAGCGCTAGCGGGGGGGCGAGTTATAACACAGATACGCAGTATTTT

j_call: TRBJ1-2
v_call: TRBV7-8
clone_size: -
d_call: TRBD1
cdr3_aa: CASSSRQGLGYTF
cdr3_nt: TGTGCCAGCAGCTCCCGACAGGGGCTAGGCTACACCTTC

j_call: TRBJ1-2
v_call: TRBV19
clone_size: -
d_call: TRBD1
cdr3_aa: CATSVRDSINYGYTF
cdr3_nt: TGTGCCACCAGCGTCCGGGACAGCATTAACTATGGCTACACCTTC

j_call: TRBJ2-1
v_call: TRBV14
clone_size: -
d_call: TRBD2
cdr3_aa: CASSHRLAGGQGQFF
cdr3_nt: TGTGCCAGCAGCCACCGACTAGCGGGGGGGCAGGGGCAGTTCTTC

j_call: TRBJ1-2
v_call: TRBV4-3
clone_size: -
d_call: -
cdr3_aa: CASSQDRGNYGYTF
cdr3_nt: TGCGCCAGCAGCCAGGATCGGGGTAACTATGGCTACACCTTC

j_call: TRBJ2-4
v_call: TRBV19
clone_size: -
d_call: TRBD2
cdr3_aa: CASSIVGAGGPIAKNIQYF
cdr3_nt: TGTGCCAGTAGTATAGTTGGGGCGGGGGGACCCATCGCCAAAAACATTCAGTACTTC

j_call: TRBJ1-5
v_call: TRBV9
clone_size: -
d_call: -
cdr3_aa: CASSVEGINQPQHF
cdr3_nt: TGTGCCAGCAGCGTAGAGGGTATCAATCAGCCCCAGCATTTT

j_call: TRBJ2-6
v_call: TRBV10-3
clone_size: -
d_call: -
cdr3_aa: CAIRGQFFTGANVLTF
cdr3_nt: TGTGCCATCAGAGGACAGTTTTTTACTGGGGCCAACGTCCTGACTTTC

j_call: TRBJ2-5
v_call: TRBV2
clone_size: -
d_call: -
cdr3_aa: CASSEWGEGSQETQYF
cdr3_nt: TGTGCCAGCAGTGAGTGGGGGGAAGGGTCCCAAGAGACCCAGTACTTC

j_call: TRBJ1-1
v_call: TRBV9
clone_size: once
d_call: -
cdr3_aa: CASSPPTGDAEAFF
cdr3_nt: TGTGCCAGCAGCCCCCCTACGGGGGACGCTGAAGCTTTCTTT

j_call: TRBJ2-7
v_call: TRBV5-5
clone_size: few
d_call: -
cdr3_aa: CASTFGGGISEQYF
cdr3_nt: TGTGCCAGCACCTTCGGAGGGGGGATCTCCGAGCAGTACTTC

j_call: TRBJ2-2
v_call: TRBV19
clone_size: -
d_call: -
cdr3_aa: CATRIGPTTGELFF
cdr3_nt: TGTGCCACCCGAATCGGGCCGACCACCGGGGAGCTGTTTTTT

j_call: TRBJ2-3
v_call: TRBV29-1
clone_size: -
d_call: -
cdr3_aa: CSVVNGTLTSRSSTDTQYF
cdr3_nt: TGCAGCGTTGTAAACGGGACCCTTACTTCTAGGAGTAGCACAGATACGCAGTATTTT

j_call: TRBJ2-7
v_call: TRBV6-6
clone_size: -
d_call: TRBD1
cdr3_aa: CASNGASGTGAEQYF
cdr3_nt: TGTGCCAGCAACGGGGCTTCCGGGACAGGGGCCGAGCAGTACTTC

j_call: TRBJ1-2
v_call: TRBV15
clone_size: -
d_call: TRBD1
cdr3_aa: CATSRGTGTRYGYTF
cdr3_nt: TGTGCCACCAGCAGAGGGACAGGGACGAGGTATGGCTACACCTTC

j_call: TRBJ2-3
v_call: TRBV29-1
clone_size: -
d_call: -
cdr3_aa: CSVGGVAGEDTQYF
cdr3_nt: TGCAGCGTTGGGGGGGTGGCAGGGGAAGATACGCAGTATTTT

j_call: TRBJ2-7
v_call: TRBV5-1
clone_size: -
d_call: -
cdr3_aa: CASSLAARSEQYF
cdr3_nt: TGCGCCAGCAGCTTGGCCGCCCGCTCCGAGCAGTACTTC

j_call: TRBJ1-2
v_call: TRBV9
clone_size: -
d_call: TRBD1
cdr3_aa: CASSARDSYGYTF
cdr3_nt: TGTGCCAGCAGCGCCCGGGACAGTTATGGCTACACCTTC

j_call: TRBJ2-7
v_call: TRBV4-1
clone_size: -
d_call: -
cdr3_aa: CASSQDLSNSYEQYF
cdr3_nt: TGCGCCAGCAGCCAAGATCTGAGTAACTCCTACGAGCAGTACTTC

j_call: TRBJ1-4
v_call: TRBV4-3
clone_size: -
d_call: -
cdr3_aa: CASSQDSLPTNEKLFF
cdr3_nt: TGCGCCAGCAGCCAAGACTCCCTGCCAACTAATGAAAAACTGTTTTTT

j_call: TRBJ1-4
v_call: TRBV10-3
clone_size: -
d_call: -
cdr3_aa: CAIRVATNEKLFF
cdr3_nt: TGTGCCATCAGGGTCGCAACTAATGAAAAACTGTTTTTT

j_call: TRBJ1-1
v_call: TRBV11-2
clone_size: -
d_call: -
cdr3_aa: CASSLIEGAFF
cdr3_nt: TGTGCCAGCAGCTTAATTGAGGGTGCTTTCTTT

j_call: TRBJ2-1
v_call: TRBV2
clone_size: -
d_call: TRBD2
cdr3_aa: CASPSGGAKQFF
cdr3_nt: TGTGCCAGCCCTAGCGGGGGGGCCAAGCAGTTCTTC

j_call: TRBJ1-2
v_call: TRBV7-9
clone_size: -
d_call: TRBD1
cdr3_aa: CASSSTTGGYGYTF
cdr3_nt: TGTGCCAGCAGCTCGACGACAGGGGGCTATGGCTACACCTTC

j_call: TRBJ1-4
v_call: TRBV4-2
clone_size: few
d_call: -
cdr3_aa: CASSQSGESEKLFF
cdr3_nt: TGTGCCAGCAGCCAATCGGGCGAAAGTGAAAAACTGTTTTTT

j_call: TRBJ1-3
v_call: TRBV19
clone_size: -
d_call: TRBD1
cdr3_aa: CASKTGGSGNTIYF
cdr3_nt: TGTGCCAGCAAAACAGGGGGCTCTGGAAACACCATATATTTT

j_call: TRBJ1-4
v_call: TRBV29-1
clone_size: -
d_call: -
cdr3_aa: CSVELGVGGLNEKLFF
cdr3_nt: TGCAGCGTTGAATTGGGGGTCGGGGGACTTAATGAAAAACTGTTTTTT

j_call: TRBJ1-1
v_call: TRBV7-9
clone_size: -
d_call: -
cdr3_aa: CASSLLFGTSMNTEAFF
cdr3_nt: TGTGCCAGCAGCTTACTCTTTGGGACCTCGATGAACACTGAAGCTTTCTTT

j_call: TRBJ1-4
v_call: TRBV27
clone_size: -
d_call: -
cdr3_aa: CASSLGAPNEKLFF
cdr3_nt: TGTGCCAGCAGTTTAGGTGCCCCTAATGAAAAACTGTTTTTT

j_call: TRBJ2-1
v_call: TRBV6-5
clone_size: -
d_call: -
cdr3_aa: CASSPLGNEQFF
cdr3_nt: TGTGCCAGCAGTCCCCTTGGCAATGAGCAGTTCTTC

j_call: TRBJ1-5
v_call: TRBV5-5
clone_size: -
d_call: -
cdr3_aa: CASSGDLNQPQHF
cdr3_nt: TGTGCCAGCAGCGGGGACCTTAATCAGCCCCAGCATTTT

j_call: TRBJ2-7
v_call: TRBV7-2
clone_size: -
d_call: TRBD2
cdr3_aa: CASSWPPAGDSYEQYF
cdr3_nt: TGTGCCAGCAGCTGGCCCCCAGCGGGGGACTCCTACGAGCAGTACTTC

j_call: TRBJ1-1
v_call: TRBV5-4
clone_size: -
d_call: -
cdr3_aa: CASSWGANTEAFF
cdr3_nt: TGTGCCAGCAGCTGGGGCGCGAACACTGAAGCTTTCTTT